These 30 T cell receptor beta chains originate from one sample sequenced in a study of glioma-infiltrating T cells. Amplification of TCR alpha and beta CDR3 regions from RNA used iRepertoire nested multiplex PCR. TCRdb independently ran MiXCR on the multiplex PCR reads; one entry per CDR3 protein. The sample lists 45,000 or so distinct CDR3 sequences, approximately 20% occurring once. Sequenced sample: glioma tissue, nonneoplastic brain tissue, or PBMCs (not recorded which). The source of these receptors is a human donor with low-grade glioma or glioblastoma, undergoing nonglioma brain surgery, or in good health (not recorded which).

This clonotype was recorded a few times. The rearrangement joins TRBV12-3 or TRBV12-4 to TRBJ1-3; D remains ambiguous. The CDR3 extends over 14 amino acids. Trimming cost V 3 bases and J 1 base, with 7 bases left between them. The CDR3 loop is CASSLTFSGNTIYF. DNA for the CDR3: TGTGCCAGCAGTTTGACATTTTCTGGAAACACCATATATTTT.

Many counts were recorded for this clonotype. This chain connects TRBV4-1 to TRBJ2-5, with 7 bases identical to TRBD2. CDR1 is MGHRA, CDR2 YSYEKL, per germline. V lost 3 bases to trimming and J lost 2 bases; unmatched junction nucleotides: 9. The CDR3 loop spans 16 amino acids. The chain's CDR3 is CASSQGGTDIQETQYF. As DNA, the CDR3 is TGCGCCAGCAGCCAGGGGGGGACGGACATTCAAGAGACCCAGTACTTC.

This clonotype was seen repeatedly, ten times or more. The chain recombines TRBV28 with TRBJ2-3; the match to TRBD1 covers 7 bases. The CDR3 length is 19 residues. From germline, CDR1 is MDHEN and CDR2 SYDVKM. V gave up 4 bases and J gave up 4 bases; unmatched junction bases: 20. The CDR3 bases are TGTGCCAGCAGTTCCGACCAAATCATACAGGGGATGGATGCAGATACGCAGTATTTT. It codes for CASSSDQIIQGMDADTQYF.

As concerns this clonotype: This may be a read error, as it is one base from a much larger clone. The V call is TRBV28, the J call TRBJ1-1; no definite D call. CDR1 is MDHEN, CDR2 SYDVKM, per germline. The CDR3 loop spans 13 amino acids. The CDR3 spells CAGTDGGNTESFF. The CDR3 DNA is TGTGCCGGCACTGATGGAGGGAACACTGAATCTTTCTTT.

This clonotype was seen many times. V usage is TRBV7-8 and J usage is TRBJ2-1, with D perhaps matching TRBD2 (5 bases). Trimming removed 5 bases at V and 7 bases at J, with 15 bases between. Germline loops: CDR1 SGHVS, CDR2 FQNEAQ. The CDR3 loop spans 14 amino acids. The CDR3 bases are TGTGCCAGCAGCCCCGAGGGAGTAAAAAATGAGCAGTTCTTC. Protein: CASSPEGVKNEQFF.

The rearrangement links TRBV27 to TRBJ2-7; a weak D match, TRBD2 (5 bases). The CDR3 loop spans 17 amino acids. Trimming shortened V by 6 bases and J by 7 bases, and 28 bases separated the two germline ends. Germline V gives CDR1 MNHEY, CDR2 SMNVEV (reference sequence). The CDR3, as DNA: TGTGCCAGCAGCCACACCCCGACTATCGAGACCTACAATGAGCAGTACTTC. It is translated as CASSHTPTIETYNEQYF.

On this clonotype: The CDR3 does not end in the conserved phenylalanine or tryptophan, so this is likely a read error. CDR3 loop: CASSKQGQGWIGEQFS. CDR3 sequence (DNA): TGTGCCAGCAGTAAACAGGGACAGGGTTGGATCGGTGAGCAGTTCTCC. The chain has TRBV28 and TRBJ2-7; 9 bases map to TRBD1. The J call may be in error: the DNA end matches TRBJ2-1 better. Germline V gives CDR1 MDHEN, CDR2 SYDVKM. The CDR3 extends over 16 amino acids.

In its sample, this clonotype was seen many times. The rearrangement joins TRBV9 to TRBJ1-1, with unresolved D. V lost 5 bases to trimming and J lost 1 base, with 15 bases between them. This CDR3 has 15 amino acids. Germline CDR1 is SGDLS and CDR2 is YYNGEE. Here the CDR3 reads CASSPGPIRNTEAFF. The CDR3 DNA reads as TGTGCCAGCAGTCCTGGACCCATTCGGAACACTGAAGCTTTCTTT.

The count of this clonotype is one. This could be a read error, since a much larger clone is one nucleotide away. CDR3 DNA sequence: TGTGCCAGTAGTGTCACTAGCGGGAGCTCCTACGAGCAGTACTTC. It yields the protein CASSVTSGSSYEQYF. This sequence joins TRBV19 and TRBJ2-7, with 11 bases aligning to TRBD2. The germline CDR1 and CDR2 sequences are LNHDA and SQIVND (reference sequence). V gave up 5 bases and J gave up 0 bases; unmatched junction bases: 3. The CDR3 has 15 amino acids.

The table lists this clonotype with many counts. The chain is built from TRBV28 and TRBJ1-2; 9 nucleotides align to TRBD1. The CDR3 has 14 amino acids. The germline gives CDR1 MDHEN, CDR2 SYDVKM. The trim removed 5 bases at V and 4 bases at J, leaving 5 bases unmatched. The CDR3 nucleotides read TGTGCCAGCAGTCGGGACAGGGAGGGCTATGGCTACACCTTC. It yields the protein CASSRDREGYGYTF.

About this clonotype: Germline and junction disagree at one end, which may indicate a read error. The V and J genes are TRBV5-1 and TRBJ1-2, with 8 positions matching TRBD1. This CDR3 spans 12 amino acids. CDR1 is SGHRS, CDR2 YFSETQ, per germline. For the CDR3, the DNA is TGCGCCAGCAGCTTGGCGCCAGGGGGCTACGCCTTC. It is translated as CASSLAPGGYAF.

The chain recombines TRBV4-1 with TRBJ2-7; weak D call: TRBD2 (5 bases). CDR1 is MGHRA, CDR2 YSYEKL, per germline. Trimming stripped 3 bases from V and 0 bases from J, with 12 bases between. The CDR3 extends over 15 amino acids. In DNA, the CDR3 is TGCGCCAGCAGCCACAAGGACTCCAGCTCCTACGAGCAGTACGTC. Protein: CASSHKDSSSYEQYV.

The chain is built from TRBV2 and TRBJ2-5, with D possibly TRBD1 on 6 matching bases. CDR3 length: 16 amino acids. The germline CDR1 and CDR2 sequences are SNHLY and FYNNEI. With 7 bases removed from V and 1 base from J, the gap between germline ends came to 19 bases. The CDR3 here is CASTHQGLLPQETQYF. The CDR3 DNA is TGTGCCAGCACCCACCAGGGGCTCCTACCCCAAGAGACCCAGTACTTC.

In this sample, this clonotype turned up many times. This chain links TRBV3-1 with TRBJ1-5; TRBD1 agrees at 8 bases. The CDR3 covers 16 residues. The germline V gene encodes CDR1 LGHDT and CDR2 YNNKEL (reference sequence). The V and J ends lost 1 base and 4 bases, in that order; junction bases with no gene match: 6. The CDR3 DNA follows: TGTGCCAGCAGCCAAGGGGTCGGGACAGGTAATCAGCCCCAGCATTTT. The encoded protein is CASSQGVGTGNQPQHF.

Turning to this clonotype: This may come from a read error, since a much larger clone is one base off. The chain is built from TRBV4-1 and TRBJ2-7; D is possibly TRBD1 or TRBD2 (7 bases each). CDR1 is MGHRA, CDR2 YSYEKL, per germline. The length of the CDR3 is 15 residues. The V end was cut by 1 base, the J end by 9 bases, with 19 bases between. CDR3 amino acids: CASSQGPLAGGGQYF. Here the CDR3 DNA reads TGCGCCAGCAGCCAAGGACCTCTAGCAGGGGGGGGGCAGTACTTC.

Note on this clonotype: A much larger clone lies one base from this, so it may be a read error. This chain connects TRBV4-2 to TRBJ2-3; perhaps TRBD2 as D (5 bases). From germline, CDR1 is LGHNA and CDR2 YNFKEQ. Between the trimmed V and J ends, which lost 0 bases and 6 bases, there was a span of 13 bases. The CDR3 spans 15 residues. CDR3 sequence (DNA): TGTGCCAGCAGCCAAGACCGTGCACCGGGGGATACGCAGTATTTT. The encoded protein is CASSQDRAPGDTQYF.

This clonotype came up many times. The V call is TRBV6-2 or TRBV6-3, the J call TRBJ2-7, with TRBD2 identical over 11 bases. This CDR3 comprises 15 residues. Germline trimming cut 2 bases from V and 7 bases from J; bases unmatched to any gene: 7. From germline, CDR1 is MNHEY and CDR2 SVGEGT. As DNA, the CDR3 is TGTGCCAGCAGTTACACCGGACTAGCGGGCCGAGAGCAGTACTTC. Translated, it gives CASSYTGLAGREQYF.

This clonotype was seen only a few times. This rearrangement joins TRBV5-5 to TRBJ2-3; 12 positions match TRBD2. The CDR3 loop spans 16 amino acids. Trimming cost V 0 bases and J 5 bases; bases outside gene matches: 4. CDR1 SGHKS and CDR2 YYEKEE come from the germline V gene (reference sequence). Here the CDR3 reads CASSLGTSGDGDTQYF. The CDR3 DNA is TGTGCCAGCAGCTTGGGGACTAGCGGGGATGGAGATACGCAGTATTTT.

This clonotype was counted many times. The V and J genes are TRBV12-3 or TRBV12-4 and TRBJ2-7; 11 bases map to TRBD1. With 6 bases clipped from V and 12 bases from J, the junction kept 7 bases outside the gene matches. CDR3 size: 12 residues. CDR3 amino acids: CASSPGTGGMYF. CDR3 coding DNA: TGTGCCAGCAGCCCCGGGACAGGGGGTATGTACTTC.

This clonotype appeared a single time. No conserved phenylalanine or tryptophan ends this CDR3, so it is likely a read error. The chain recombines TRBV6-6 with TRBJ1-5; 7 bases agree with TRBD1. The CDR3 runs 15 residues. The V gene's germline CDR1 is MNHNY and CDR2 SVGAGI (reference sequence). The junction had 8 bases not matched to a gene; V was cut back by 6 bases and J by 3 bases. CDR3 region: CASSSGTELNQPQHS. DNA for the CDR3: TGTGCCAGCAGCTCCGGGACAGAGCTCAATCAGCCCCAGCATTCT.

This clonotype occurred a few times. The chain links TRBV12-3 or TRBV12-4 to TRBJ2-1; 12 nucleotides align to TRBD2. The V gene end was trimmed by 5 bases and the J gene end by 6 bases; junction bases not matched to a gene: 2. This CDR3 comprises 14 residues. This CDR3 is CASSPTSGGNEQFF. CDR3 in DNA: TGTGCCAGCAGTCCGACTAGCGGGGGCAATGAGCAGTTCTTC.

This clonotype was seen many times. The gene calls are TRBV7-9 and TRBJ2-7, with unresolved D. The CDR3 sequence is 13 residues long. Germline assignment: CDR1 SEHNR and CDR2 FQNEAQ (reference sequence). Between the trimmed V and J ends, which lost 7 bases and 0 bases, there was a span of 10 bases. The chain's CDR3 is CASTPLSSYEQYF. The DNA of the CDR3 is TGTGCCAGCACCCCTTTAAGCTCCTACGAGCAGTACTTC.

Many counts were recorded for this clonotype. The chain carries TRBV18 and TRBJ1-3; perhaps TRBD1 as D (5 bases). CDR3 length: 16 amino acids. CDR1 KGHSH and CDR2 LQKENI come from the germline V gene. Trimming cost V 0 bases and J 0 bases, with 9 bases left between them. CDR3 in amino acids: CASSPPAGHSGNTIYF. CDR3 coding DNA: TGTGCCAGCTCACCACCGGCCGGACACTCTGGAAACACCATATATTTT.

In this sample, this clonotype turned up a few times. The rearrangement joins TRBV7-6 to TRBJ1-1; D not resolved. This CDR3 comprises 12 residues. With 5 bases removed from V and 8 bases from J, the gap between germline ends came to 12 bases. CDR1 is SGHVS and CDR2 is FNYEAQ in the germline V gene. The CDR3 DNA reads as TGTGCCAGCAGCGCCTGGACGGGCGAAGCTTTCTTT. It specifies CASSAWTGEAFF.

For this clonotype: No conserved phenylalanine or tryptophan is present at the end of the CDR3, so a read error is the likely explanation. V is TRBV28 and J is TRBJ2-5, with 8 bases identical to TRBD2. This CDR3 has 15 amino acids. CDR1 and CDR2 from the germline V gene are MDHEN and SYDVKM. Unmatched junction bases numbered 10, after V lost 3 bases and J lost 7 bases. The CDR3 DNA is TGTGCCAGCAGTTTGGGTGGCGGGAGGAGAGGGACCCAGTACCTC. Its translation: CASSLGGGRRGTQYL.

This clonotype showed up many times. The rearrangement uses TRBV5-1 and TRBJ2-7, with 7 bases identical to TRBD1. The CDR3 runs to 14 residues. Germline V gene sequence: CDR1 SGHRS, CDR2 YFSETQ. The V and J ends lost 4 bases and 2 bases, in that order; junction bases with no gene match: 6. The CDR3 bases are TGCGCCAGCAGCATATCGGGACAGACCTACGAGCAGTACTTC. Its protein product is CASSISGQTYEQYF. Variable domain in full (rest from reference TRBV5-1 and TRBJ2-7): KAGVTQTPRYLIKTRGQQVTLSCSPISGHRSVSWYQQTPGQGLQFLFEYFSETQRNKGNFPGRFSGRQFSNSRSEMNVSTLELGDSALYLCASSISGQTYEQYFGPGTRLTVT.

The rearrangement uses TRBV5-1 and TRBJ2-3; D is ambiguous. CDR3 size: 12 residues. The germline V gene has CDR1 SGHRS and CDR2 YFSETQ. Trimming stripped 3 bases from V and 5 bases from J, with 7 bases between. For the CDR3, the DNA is TGCGCCAGCAGCTCCAAGGGAGATACGCAGTATTTT. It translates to CASSSKGDTQYF. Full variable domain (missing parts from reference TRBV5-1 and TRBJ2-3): KAGVTQTPRYLIKTRGQQVTLSCSPISGHRSVSWYQQTPGQGLQFLFEYFSETQRNKGNFPGRFSGRQFSNSRSEMNVSTLELGDSALYLCASSSKGDTQYFGPGTRLTVL.

CDR3 loop: CASSFRTNTGELFF. In DNA form, the CDR3 reads TGTGCCAGCAGCTTCAGGACGAACACCGGGGAGCTGTTTTTT. V is TRBV11-2 and J is TRBJ2-2, with D unclear. The CDR3 is 14 amino acids. V lost 3 bases to trimming and J lost 0 bases, with 5 bases between them. The germline gives CDR1 SGHAT, CDR2 FQNNGV.

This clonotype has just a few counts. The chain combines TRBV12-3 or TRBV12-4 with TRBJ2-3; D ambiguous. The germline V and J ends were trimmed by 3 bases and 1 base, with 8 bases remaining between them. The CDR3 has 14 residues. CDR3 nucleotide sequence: TGTGCCAGCAGTTTCTCCAAAGGCACAGATACGCAGTATTTT. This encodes CASSFSKGTDTQYF.

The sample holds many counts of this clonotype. The CDR3 nucleotides are TGTGCCAGCAGTGGGGGAGAGACCCAGTACTTC. It encodes CASSGGETQYF. The V and J genes are TRBV27 and TRBJ2-5; D is tentatively TRBD1 or TRBD2 (5 bases each). The CDR3 totals 11 residues. Germline V gene sequence: CDR1 MNHEY, CDR2 SMNVEV (reference sequence). Trimming removed 5 bases from V and 4 bases from J, with 5 bases in between.